A selection of T cell receptor beta chains follows, all from one sample in a study of control samples from healthy donors and cancer patients. Method: immunoSEQ multiplex PCR; TCRdb's copy keeps in-frame clones and lacks some. This repertoire comprises fewer than 200,000 clones; its ten largest clones make up around 2%. Sequenced: blood. Every receptor here comes from a woman younger than 45 in good health. Each CDR3 is given with its conserved first and last residue. A D gene is named only where the DNA matches it firmly.

>TRBV11-2|TRBD2|TRBJ2-7|14
TGTGCCAGCAGCTTGACTAGCGGGGGGTACGAGCAGTACTTC
CASSLTSGGYEQYF
>TRBV7-6|TRBD1|TRBJ2-7|15
TGTGCCAGCAGCTCCGGGACAGGGCACACCTACGAGCAGTACTTC
CASSSGTGHTYEQYF
>TRBV7-3|TRBD2|TRBJ2-3|16
TGTGCCAGCAGCTTACTAGCGGGGGGGGCGTCAGATACGCAGTATTTT
CASSLLAGGASDTQYF
>TRBV11-2|NA|TRBJ2-7|15
TGTGCCAGCAGCTTAATCGAAGGGGGACGGAGGGAGCAGTACTTC
CASSLIEGGRREQYF
>TRBV5-6|TRBD1|TRBJ1-4|16
TGTGCCAGCAGCCTGAGAGGGACAGGGGGTTATGAAAAACTGTTTTTT
CASSLRGTGGYEKLFF
>TRBV5-1|NA|TRBJ2-7|12
TGCGCCAGCAGCTCCTGGGACCACGAGCAGTACTTC
CASSSWDHEQYF
>TRBV6-5|TRBD2|TRBJ2-1|15
TGTGCCAGTGGGCTTCGAAGCGGGGGGGCTGTTGAGCAGTTCTTC
CASGLRSGGAVEQFF
>TRBV2|NA|TRBJ2-7|13
TGTGCCAGCAGCAATCAGATCCCCTACGAGCAGTACTTC
CASSNQIPYEQYF
>TRBV27|NA|TRBJ2-5|10
TGTGCCAGCGGGCGGGAGACCCAGTACTTC
CASGRETQYF
>TRBV28|NA|TRBJ1-2|13
TGTGCCAGCAGGTCGGGTGAGAACTATGGCTACACCTTC
CASRSGENYGYTF
>TRBV7-9|TRBD1|TRBJ1-5|15
TGTGCCAGCAGCCAGCGGACAGGGGAACTTCAGCCCCAGCATTTT
CASSQRTGELQPQHF
>TRBV6-1|TRBD1|TRBJ2-4|17
TGTGCCAGCAGTGAAGCGGGGACAGGGATGACCAAAAACATTCAGTACTTC
CASSEAGTGMTKNIQYF
>TRBV6-2/TRBV6-3|TRBD1|TRBJ1-5|16
TGTGCCAGCAGCCACCGGATCAGGGGGCGCGGGGAGCCCCAGCATTTT
CASSHRIRGRGEPQHF
>TRBV11-1|NA|TRBJ2-3|14
TGTGCCAGCAGCTTAATTGGGAGCGCAGATACGCAGTATTTT
CASSLIGSADTQYF
>TRBV11-1|NA|TRBJ1-1|15
TGTGCCAGCAGCCAACCACAGGTGATTAACACTGAAGCTTTCTTT
CASSQPQVINTEAFF
>TRBV28|NA|TRBJ1-4|14
TGTGCCAGCATGGTCCAGGGCAGTAATGAAAAACTGTTTTTT
CASMVQGSNEKLFF
>TRBV2|NA|TRBJ2-1|12
TGTGCCAGCAGTGGAGGGGTCAATGAGCAGTTCTTC
CASSGGVNEQFF
>TRBV5-1|NA|TRBJ1-6|13
TGCGCCAGCAGCTGGACGGATAATTCACCCCTCCACTTT
CASSWTDNSPLHF
>TRBV2|TRBD1|TRBJ1-2|13
TGTGCCAGCAGCGGACAGGATAACTATGGCTACACCTTC
CASSGQDNYGYTF